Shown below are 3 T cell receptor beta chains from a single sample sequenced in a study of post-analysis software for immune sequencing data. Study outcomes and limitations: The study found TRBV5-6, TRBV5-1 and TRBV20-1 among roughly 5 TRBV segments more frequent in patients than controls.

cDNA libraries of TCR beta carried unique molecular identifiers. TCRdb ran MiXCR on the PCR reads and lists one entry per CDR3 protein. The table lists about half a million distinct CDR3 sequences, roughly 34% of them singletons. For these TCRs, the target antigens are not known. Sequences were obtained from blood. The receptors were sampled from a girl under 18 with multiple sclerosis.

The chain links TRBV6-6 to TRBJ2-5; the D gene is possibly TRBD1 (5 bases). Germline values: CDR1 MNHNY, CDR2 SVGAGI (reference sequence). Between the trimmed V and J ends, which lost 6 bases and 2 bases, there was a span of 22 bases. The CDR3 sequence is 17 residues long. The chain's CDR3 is CASRGPTRGAGQETQYF. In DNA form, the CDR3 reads TGTGCCAGCAGGGGCCCGACTCGTGGGGCTGGGCAAGAGACCCAGTACTTC.

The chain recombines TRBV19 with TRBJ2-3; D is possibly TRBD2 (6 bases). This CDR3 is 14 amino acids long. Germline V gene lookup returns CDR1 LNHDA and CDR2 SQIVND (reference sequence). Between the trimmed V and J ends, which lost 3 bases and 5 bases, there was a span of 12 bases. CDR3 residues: CASSIGGMGDTQYF. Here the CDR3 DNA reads TGTGCCAGTAGTATCGGAGGGATGGGAGATACGCAGTATTTT.

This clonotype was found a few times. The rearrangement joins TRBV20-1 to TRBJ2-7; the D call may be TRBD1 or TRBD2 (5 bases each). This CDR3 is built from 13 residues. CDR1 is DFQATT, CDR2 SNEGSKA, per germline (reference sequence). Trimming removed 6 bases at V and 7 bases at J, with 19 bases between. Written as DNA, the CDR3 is TGCAGTGCGCTCTTTGAGGGGACGGGGGAGCAGTACTTC. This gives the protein CSALFEGTGEQYF.